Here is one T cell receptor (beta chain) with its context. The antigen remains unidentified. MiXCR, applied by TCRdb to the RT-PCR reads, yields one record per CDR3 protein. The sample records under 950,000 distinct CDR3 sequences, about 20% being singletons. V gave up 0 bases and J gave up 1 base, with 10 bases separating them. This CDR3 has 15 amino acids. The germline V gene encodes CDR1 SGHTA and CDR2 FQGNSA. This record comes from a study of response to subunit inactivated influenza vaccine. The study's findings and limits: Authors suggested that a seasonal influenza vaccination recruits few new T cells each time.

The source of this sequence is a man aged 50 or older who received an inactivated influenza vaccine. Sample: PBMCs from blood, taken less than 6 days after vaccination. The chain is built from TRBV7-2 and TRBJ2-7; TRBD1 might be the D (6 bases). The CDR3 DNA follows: TGTGCCAGCAGCTTAGCGGGGGCCAATTCCTACGAGCAGTACTTC. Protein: CASSLAGANSYEQYF.